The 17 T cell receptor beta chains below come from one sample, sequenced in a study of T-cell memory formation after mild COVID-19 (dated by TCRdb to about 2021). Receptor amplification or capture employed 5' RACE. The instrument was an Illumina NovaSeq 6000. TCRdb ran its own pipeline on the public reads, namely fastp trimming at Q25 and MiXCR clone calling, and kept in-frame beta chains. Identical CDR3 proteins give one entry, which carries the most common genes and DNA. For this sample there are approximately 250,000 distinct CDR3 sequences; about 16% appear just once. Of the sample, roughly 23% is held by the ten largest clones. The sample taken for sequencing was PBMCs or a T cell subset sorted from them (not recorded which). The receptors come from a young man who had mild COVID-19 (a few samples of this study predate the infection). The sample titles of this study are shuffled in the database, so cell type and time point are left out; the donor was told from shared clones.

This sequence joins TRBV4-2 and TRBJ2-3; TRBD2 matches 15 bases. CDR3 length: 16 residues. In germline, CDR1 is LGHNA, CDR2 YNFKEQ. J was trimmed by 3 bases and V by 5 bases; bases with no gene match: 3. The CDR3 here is CASSGLAGGNTDTQYF. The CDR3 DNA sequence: TGTGCCAGCAGCGGACTAGCGGGGGGGAATACAGATACGCAGTATTTT.

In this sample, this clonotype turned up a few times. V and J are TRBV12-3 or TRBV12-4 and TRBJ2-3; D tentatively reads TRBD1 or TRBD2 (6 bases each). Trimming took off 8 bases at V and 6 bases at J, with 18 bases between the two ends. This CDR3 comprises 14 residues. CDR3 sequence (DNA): TGTGCCAGCTACTGGGGGGCGAAGGGGGATACGCAGTATTTT. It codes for CASYWGAKGDTQYF.

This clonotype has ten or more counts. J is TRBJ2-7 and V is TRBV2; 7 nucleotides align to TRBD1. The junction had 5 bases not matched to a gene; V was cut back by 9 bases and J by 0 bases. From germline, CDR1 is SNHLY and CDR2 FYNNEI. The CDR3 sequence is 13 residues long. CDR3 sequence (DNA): TGTGCCAGTGAGGGGACAGCCTCCTACGAGCAGTACTTC. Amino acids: CASEGTASYEQYF.

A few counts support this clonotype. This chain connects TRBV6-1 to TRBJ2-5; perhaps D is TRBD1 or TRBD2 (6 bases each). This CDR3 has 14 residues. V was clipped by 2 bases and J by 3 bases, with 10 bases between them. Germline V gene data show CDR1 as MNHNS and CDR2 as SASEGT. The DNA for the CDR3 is TGTGCCAGCAGTGAACTCGGGGGCGAAGAGACCCAGTACTTC. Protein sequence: CASSELGGEETQYF.

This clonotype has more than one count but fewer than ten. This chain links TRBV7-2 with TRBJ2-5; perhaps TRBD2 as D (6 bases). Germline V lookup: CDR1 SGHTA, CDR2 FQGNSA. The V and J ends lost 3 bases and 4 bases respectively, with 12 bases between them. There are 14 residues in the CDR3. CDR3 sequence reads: CASSLWAGGETQYF. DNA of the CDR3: TGTGCCAGCAGCTTGTGGGCCGGGGGAGAGACCCAGTACTTC.

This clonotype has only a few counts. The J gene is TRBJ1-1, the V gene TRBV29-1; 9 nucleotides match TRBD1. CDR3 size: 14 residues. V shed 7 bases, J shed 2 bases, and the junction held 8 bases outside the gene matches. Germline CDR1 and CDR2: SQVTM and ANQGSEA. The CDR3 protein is CSAGQGIGNTEAFF. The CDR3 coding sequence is TGCAGCGCCGGACAGGGGATCGGAAACACTGAAGCTTTCTTT.

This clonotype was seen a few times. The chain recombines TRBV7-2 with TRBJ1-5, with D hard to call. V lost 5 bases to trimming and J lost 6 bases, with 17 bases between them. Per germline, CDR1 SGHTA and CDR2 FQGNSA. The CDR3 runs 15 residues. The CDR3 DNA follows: TGTGCCAGCAGCGCGCATTGGGGAGAGAGTCAGCCCCAGCATTTT. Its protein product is CASSAHWGESQPQHF.

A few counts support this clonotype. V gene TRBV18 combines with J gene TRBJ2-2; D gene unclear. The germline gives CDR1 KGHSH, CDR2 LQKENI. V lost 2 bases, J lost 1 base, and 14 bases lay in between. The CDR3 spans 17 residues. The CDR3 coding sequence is TGTGCCAGCTCACCATTCGACACGCGAGGGAACACCGGGGAGCTGTTTTTT. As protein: CASSPFDTRGNTGELFF.

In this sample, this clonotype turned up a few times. Written as DNA, the CDR3 is TGTGCCAGCAGCTCCCGGTTAGCGGGGGATGAGCAGTTCTTC. Residues: CASSSRLAGDEQFF. V is TRBV7-3 and J is TRBJ2-1; 9 bases match TRBD2. The CDR3 consists of 14 residues. From germline, CDR1 is SGHTA and CDR2 FQGTGA. The V segment lost 4 bases and the J segment 8 bases; nucleotides outside the gene matches: 6.

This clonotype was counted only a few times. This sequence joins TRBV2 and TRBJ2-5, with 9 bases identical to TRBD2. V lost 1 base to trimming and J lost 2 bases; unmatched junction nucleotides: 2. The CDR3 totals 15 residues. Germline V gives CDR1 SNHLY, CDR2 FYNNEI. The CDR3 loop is CASSEGGLAQETQYF. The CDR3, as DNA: TGTGCCAGCAGTGAAGGGGGACTAGCACAAGAGACCCAGTACTTC.

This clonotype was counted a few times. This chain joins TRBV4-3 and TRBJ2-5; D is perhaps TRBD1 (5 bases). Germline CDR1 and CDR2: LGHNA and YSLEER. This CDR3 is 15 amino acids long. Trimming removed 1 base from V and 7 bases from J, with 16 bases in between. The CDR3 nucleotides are TGCGCCAGCAGCCAAGTGATCGTGGGCCAGGGGACCCAGTACTTC. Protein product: CASSQVIVGQGTQYF.

CDR3 nucleotide sequence: TGTGCCAGCAGCTATAGGGGAGATGAAAAACTGTTTTTT. It is translated as CASSYRGDEKLFF. The chain carries TRBV5-6 and TRBJ1-4, with D tentatively TRBD1 (5 bases). CDR1 and CDR2 (germline): SGHDT, YYEEEE. This CDR3 comprises 13 residues. Trimming left V 3 bases short and J 6 bases short, with 9 bases between.

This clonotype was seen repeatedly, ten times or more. Here the CDR3 DNA reads TGTGCCAGCAGCCAGCCAGGGGCCGGAGGCTACACCTTC. Its protein is CASSQPGAGGYTF. V gene TRBV7-9 combines with J gene TRBJ1-2, with TRBD1 as a possible D gene (6 bases). The CDR3 has 13 amino acids. Trimming left V 5 bases short and J 8 bases short, with 15 bases between. Germline loops: CDR1 SEHNR, CDR2 FQNEAQ (reference sequence). Full variable domain (missing parts from reference TRBV7-9 and TRBJ1-2): DTGVSQNPRHKITKRGQNVTFRCDPISEHNRLYWYRQTLGQGPEFLTYFQNEAQLEKSRLLSDRFSAERPKGSFSTLEIQRTEQGDSAMYLCASSQPGAGGYTFGSGTRLTVV.

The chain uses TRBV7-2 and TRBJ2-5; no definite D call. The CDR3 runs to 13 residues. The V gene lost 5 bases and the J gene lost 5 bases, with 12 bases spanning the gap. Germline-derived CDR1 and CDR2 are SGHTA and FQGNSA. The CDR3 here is CASSPPNGETQYF. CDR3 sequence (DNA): TGTGCCAGCAGCCCCCCCAACGGGGAGACCCAGTACTTC.

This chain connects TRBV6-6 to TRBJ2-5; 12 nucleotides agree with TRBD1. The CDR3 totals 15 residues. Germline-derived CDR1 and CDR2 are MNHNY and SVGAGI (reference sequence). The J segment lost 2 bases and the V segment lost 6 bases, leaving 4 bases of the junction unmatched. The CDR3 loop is CASRGTGGRQETQYF. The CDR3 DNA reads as TGTGCCAGCAGGGGGACAGGGGGCCGGCAAGAGACCCAGTACTTC.

Here the CDR3 reads CASSFSGQGDYEQYV. Here the CDR3 DNA reads TGTGCCAGCAGTTTCTCGGGACAGGGCGATTACGAGCAGTACGTC. The V gene is TRBV27, the J gene TRBJ2-7; TRBD1 agrees at 9 bases. This CDR3 region has 15 residues. Germline CDR1 and CDR2: MNHEY and SMNVEV (reference sequence). Trimming cost V 3 bases and J 4 bases; bases outside gene matches: 7.

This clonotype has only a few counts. The CDR3 region is CASSLGRGTYEQYF. CDR3 coding DNA: TGTGCCAGCAGCCTTGGGCGGGGGACCTACGAGCAGTACTTC. V usage is TRBV7-8 and J usage is TRBJ2-7, with TRBD2 matching over 7 bases. Looked up from germline, CDR1 is SGHVS and CDR2 is FQNEAQ. With V trimmed by 5 bases and J by 2 bases, 6 bases remained unmatched. This CDR3 contains 14 residues.